The source of this TCR beta chain is a study of T-cell reconstitution after alpha-beta-depleted transplantation in children. Unique molecular identifiers tagged the TCRbeta library. Via MiXCR, TCRdb re-called the PCR reads, giving one row per CDR3 protein. The data show over 150,000 distinct CDR3 sequences, about 15% seen once. CDR1 and CDR2 (germline): SGHVS, FQNEAQ. The CDR3 totals 20 residues. After removal of 3 bases from V and 8 bases from J, the junction contained 19 bases not matched to a gene. This clonotype came up a few times. The TCR sequence derives from a human donor who donated a stem cell graft to a child with acute lymphoblastic leukemia. Sequencing used PBMCs from the stem cell graft donor, obtained from the stem cell graft. V usage is TRBV7-8 and J usage is TRBJ2-1, with TRBD2 identical over 13 bases. CDR3 sequence reads: CASSFRPNPGTSGTGDEQFF. The CDR3 coding sequence is TGTGCCAGCAGCTTTAGGCCCAATCCCGGGACTAGCGGGACAGGCGATGAGCAGTTCTTC.